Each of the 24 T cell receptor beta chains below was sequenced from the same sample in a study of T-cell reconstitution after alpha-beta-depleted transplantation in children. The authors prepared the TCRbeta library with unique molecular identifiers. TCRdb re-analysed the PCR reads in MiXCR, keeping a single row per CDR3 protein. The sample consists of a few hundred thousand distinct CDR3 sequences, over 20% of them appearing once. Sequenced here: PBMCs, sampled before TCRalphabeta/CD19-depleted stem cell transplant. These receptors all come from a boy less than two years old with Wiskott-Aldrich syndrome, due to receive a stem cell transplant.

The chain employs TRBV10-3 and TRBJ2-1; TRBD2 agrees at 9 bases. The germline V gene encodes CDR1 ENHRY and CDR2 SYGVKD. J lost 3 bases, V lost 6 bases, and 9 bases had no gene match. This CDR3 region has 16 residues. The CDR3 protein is CAIRVPMREGYNEQFF. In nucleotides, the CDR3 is TGTGCCATCAGAGTCCCCATGCGGGAGGGCTACAATGAGCAGTTCTTC.

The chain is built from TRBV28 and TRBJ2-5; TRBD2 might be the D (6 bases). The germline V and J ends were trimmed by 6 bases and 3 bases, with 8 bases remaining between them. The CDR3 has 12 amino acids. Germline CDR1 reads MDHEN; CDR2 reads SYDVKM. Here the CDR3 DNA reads TGTGCCAGCAGGGGGGGTAAAGAGACCCAGTACTTC. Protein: CASRGGKETQYF.

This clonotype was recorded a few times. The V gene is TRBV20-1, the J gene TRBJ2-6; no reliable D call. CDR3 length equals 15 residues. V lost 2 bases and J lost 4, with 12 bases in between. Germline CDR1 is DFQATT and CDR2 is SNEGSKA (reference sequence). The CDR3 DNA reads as TGCAGTGCTAGATCGAGTGGTACCGGGGCCAACGTCCTGACTTTC. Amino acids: CSARSSGTGANVLTF.

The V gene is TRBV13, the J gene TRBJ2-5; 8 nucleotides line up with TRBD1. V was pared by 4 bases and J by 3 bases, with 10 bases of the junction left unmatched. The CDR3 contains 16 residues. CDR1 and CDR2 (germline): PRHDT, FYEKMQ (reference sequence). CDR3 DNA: TGTGCCAGCAGCTCAGGTAGAGGGACAGGTAAAGAGACCCAGTACTTC. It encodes CASSSGRGTGKETQYF.

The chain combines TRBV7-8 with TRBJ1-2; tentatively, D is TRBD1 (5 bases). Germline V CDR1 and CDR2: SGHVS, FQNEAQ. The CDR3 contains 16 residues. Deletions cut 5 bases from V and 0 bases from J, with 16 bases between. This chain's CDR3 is CASSLGYRSPNYGYTF. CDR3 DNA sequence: TGTGCCAGCAGCCTGGGGTACAGGTCGCCTAACTATGGCTACACCTTC.

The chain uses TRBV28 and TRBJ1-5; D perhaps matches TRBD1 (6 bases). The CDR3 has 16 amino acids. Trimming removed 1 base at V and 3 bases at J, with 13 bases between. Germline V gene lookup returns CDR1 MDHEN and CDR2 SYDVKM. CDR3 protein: CASSLSPGAFNQPQHF. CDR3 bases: TGTGCCAGCAGTTTATCACCAGGGGCCTTCAATCAGCCCCAGCATTTT.

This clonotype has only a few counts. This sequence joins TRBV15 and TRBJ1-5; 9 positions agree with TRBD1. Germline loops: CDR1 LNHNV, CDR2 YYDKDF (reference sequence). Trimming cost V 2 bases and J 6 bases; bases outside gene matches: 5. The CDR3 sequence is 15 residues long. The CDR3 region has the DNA TGTGCCACCAGCAGACGGGACAGGGTGAGTCAGCCCCAGCATTTT. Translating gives CATSRRDRVSQPQHF. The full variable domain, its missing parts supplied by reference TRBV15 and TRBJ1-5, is DAMVIQNPRYQVTQFGKPVTLSCSQTLNHNVMYWYQQKSSQAPKLLFHYYDKDFNNEADTPDNFQSRRPNTSFCFLDIRSPGLGDTAMYLCATSRRDRVSQPQHFGDGTRLSIL.

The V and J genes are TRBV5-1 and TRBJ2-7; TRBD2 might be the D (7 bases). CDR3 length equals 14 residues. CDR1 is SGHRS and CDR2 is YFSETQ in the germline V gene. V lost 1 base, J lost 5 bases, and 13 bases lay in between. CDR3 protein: CASSLRQAGDEQYF. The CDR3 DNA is TGCGCCAGCAGCTTGCGACAGGCGGGGGACGAGCAGTACTTC.

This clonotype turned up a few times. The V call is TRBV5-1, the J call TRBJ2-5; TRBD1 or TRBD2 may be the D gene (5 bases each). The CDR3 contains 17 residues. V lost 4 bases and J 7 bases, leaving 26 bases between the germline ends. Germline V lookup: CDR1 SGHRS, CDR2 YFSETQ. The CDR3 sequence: CASSKAGTAEDFGTQYF. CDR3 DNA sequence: TGCGCCAGCAGCAAAGCCGGGACCGCCGAAGACTTTGGGACCCAGTACTTC. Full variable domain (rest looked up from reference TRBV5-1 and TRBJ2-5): KAGVTQTPRYLIKTRGQQVTLSCSPISGHRSVSWYQQTPGQGLQFLFEYFSETQRNKGNFPGRFSGRQFSNSRSEMNVSTLELGDSALYLCASSKAGTAEDFGTQYFGPGTRLLVL.

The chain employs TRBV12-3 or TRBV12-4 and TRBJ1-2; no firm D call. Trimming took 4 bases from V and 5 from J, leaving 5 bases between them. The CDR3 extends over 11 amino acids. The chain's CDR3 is CASSSSYGYTF. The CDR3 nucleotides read TGTGCCAGCAGTTCGAGTTATGGCTACACCTTC.

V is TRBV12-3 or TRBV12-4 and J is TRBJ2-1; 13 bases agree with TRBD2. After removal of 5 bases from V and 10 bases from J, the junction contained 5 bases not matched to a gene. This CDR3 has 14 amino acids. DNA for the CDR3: TGTGCCAGCAGTACTAGCGGGAGGGCCTGGGAGCAGTTCTTC. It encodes CASSTSGRAWEQFF.

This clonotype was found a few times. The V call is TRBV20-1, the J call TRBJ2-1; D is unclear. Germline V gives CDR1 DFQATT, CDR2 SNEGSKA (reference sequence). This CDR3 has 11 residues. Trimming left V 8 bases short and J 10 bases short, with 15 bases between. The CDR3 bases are TGCAGTTTTTACCCTGGACCCGAGCAGTTCTTC. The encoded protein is CSFYPGPEQFF.

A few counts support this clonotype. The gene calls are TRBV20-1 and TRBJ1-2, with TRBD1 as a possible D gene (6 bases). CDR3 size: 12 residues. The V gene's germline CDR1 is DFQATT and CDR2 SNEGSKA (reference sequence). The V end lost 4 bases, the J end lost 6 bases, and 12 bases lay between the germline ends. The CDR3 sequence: CSAKRTADGYTF. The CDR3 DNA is TGCAGTGCTAAACGGACAGCCGATGGCTACACCTTC.

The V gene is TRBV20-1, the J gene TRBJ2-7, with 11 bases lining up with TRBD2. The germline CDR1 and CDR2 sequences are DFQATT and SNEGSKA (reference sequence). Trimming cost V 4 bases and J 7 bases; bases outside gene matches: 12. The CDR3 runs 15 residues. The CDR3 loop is CSANPDSGRAAEQYF. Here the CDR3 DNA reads TGCAGTGCTAATCCAGATAGCGGGAGGGCCGCAGAGCAGTACTTC.

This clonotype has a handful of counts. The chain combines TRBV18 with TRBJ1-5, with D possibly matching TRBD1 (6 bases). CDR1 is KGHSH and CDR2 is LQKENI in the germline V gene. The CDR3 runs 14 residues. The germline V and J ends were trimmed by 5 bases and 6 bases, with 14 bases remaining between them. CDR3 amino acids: CASSANREGQPQHF. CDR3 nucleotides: TGTGCCAGCTCAGCCAACAGGGAGGGTCAGCCCCAGCATTTT.

CDR3 residues: CSALYTSGAYEQYF. The CDR3 region has the DNA TGCAGTGCCCTATACACTAGCGGCGCCTACGAGCAGTACTTC. The chain links TRBV20-1 to TRBJ2-7, with TRBD2 identical over 8 bases. Germline lookup yields CDR1 DFQATT and CDR2 SNEGSKA (reference sequence). With 6 bases clipped from V and 2 bases from J, the junction kept 9 bases outside the gene matches. This CDR3 has 14 residues.

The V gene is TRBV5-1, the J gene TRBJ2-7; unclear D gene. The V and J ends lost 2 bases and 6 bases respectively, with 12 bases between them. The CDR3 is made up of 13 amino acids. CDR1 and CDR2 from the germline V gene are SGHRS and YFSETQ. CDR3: CASSFGSVGEQYF. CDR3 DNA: TGCGCCAGCAGCTTTGGCTCTGTGGGCGAGCAGTACTTC.

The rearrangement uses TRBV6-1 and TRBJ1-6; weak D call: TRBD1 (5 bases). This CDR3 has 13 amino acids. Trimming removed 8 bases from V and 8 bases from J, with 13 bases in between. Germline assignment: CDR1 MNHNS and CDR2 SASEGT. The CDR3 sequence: CASRGDSYSPLHF. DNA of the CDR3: TGTGCCAGCCGGGGGGACTCCTATTCACCCCTCCACTTT.

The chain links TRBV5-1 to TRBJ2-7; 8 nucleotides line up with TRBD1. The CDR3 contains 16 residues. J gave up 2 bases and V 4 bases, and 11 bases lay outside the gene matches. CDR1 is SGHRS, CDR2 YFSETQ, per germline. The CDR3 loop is CASSISPGTGAYEQYF. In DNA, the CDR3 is TGCGCCAGCAGCATCTCTCCCGGGACAGGAGCCTACGAGCAGTACTTC.

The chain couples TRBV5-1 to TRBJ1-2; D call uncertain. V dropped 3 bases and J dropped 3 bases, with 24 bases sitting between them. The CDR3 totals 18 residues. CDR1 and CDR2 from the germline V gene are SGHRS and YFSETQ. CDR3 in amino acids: CASSSSRPTTSHYYGYTF. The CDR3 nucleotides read TGCGCCAGCAGCTCCTCACGACCGACAACCTCCCACTACTATGGCTACACCTTC.

The CDR3 region is CSFRGLAGRRTYNEQFF. The CDR3 DNA sequence: TGCAGTTTTCGCGGACTAGCGGGAAGGCGGACCTACAATGAGCAGTTCTTC. The V call is TRBV20-1, the J call TRBJ2-1; TRBD2 matches 12 bases. Germline V CDR1 and CDR2: DFQATT, SNEGSKA (reference sequence). V shed 8 bases, J shed 2 bases, and the junction held 13 bases outside the gene matches. The CDR3 contains 17 residues.

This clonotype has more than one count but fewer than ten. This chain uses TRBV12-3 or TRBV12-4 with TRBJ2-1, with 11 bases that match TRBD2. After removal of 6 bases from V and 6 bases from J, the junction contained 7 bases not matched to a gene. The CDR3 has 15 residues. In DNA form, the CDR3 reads TGTGCCAGCAGGTCTAGCGGGGGGCGAGGCAATGAGCAGTTCTTC. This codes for CASRSSGGRGNEQFF.

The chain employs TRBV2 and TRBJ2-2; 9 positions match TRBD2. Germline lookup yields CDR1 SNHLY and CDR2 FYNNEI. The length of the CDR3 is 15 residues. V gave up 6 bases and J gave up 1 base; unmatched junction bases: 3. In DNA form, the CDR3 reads TGTGCCAGCAGGGGCGGGGGGGAGAACACCGGGGAGCTGTTTTTT. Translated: CASRGGGENTGELFF. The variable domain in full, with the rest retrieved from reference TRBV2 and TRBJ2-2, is EPEVTQTPSHQVTQMGQEVILRCVPISNHLYFYWYRQILGQKVEFLVSFYNNEISEKSEIFDDQFSVERPDGSNFTLKIRSTKLEDSAMYFCASRGGGENTGELFFGEGSRLTVL.

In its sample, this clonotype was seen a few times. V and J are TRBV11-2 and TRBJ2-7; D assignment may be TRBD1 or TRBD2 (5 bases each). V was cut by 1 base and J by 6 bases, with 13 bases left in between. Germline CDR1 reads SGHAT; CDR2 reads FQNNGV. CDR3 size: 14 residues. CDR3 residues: CASSLAWGRGEQYF. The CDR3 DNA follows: TGTGCCAGCAGCTTAGCGTGGGGACGGGGCGAGCAGTACTTC.